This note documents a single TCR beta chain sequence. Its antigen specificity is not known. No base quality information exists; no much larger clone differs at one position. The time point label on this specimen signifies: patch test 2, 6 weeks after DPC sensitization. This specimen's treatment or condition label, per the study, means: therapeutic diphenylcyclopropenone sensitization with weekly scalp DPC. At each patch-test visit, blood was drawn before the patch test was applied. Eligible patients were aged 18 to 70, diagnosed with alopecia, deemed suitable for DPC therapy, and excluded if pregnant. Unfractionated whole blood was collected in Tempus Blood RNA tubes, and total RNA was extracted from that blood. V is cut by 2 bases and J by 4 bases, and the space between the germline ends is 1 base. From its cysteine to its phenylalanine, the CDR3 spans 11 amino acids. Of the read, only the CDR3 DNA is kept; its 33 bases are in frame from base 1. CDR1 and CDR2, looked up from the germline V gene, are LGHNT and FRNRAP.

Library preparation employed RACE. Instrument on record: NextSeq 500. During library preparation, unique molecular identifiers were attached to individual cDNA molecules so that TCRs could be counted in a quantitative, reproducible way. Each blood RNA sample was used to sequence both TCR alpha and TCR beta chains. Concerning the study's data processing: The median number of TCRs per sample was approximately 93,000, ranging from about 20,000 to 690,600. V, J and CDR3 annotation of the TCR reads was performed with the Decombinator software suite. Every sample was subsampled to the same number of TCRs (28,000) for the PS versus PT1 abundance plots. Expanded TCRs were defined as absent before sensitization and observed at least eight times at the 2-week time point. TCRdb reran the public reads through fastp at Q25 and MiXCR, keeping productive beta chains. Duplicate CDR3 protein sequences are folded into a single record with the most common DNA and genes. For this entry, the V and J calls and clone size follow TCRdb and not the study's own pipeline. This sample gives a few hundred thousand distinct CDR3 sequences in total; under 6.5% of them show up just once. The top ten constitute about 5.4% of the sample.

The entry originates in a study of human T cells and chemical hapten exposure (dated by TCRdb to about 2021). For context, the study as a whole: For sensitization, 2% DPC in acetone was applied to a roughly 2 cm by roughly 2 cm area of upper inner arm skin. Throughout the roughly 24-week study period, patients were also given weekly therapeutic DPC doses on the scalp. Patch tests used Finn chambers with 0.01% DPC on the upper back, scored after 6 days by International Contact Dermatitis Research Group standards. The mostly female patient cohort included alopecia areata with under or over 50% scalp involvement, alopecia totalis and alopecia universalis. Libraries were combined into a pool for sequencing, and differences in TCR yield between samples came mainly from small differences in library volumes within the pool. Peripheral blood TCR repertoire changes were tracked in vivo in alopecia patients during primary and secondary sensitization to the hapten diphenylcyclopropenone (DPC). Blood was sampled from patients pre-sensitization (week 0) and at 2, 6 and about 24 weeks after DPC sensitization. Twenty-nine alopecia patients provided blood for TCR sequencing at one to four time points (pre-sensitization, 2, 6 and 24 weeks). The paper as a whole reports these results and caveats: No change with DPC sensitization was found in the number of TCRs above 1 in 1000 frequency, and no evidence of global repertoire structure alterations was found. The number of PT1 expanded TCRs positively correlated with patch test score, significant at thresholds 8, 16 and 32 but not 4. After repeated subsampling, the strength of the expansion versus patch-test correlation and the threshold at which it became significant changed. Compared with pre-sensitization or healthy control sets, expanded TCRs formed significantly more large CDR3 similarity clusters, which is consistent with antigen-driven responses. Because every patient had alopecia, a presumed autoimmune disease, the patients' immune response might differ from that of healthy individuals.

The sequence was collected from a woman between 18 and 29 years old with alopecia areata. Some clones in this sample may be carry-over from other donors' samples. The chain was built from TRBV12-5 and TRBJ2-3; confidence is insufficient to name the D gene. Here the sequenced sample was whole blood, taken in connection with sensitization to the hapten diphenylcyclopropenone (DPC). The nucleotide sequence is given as TGTGCTAGTGGTTTGTCAGATACGCAGTATTTT. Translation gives CASGLSDTQYF.